This T cell receptor beta chain comes out of a study of T cell responses to AZD1222 COVID-19 vaccine. Profiled with immunoSEQ multiplex PCR; TCRdb holds only in-frame clones, not every one. The sample contains around 140,000 clones, 93% of which appear only once. This CDR3 is 15 amino acids long. Germline V gene lookup returns CDR1 MNHEY and CDR2 SVGAGI. V lost 5 bases, J lost 3 bases, and 7 bases stayed unmatched. The gene calls are TRBV6-5 and TRBJ2-1; 7 bases are a match to TRBD2. The source is an adult who had recovered from COVID-19. This material consisted of peripheral blood, taken after recovery from COVID-19. DNA for the CDR3: TGTGCCAGCAGTCCTAGCGGAGACTTCTACAATGAGCAGTTCTTC. This sequence encodes CASSPSGDFYNEQFF.